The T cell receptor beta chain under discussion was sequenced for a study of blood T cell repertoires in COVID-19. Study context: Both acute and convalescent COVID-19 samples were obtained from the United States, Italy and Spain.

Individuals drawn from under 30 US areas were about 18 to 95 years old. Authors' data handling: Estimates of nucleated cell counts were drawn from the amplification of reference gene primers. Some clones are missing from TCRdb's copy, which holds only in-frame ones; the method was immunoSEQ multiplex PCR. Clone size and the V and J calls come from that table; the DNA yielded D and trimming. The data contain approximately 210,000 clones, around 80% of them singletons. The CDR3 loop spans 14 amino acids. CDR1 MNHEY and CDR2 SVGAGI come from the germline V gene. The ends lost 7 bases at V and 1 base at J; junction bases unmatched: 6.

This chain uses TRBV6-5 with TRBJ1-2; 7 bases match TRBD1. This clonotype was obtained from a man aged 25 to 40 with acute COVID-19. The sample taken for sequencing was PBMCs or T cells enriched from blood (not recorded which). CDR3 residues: CASTLQGINYGYTF. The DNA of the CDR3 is TGTGCCAGCACCCTACAGGGGATTAACTATGGCTACACCTTC.